These 16 T cell receptor beta chains originate from one sample sequenced in a study of blood T cell repertoires in COVID-19. The protocol was immunoSEQ multiplex PCR, while the TCRdb copy is restricted to in-frame clones and leaves out a portion. The sample lists 150,000 or so clones; roughly 83% were seen once. Sequenced sample: peripheral blood. These TCRs come from a woman of 80 years or more with acute or convalescent COVID-19.

The gene calls are TRBV9 and TRBJ1-2; 7 nucleotides agree with TRBD1. This CDR3 region has 14 residues. The junction had 6 bases not matched to a gene; V was cut back by 3 bases and J by 4 bases. Germline CDR1 SGDLS, CDR2 YYNGEE. The chain's CDR3 is CASSATTGPYGYTF. The DNA of the CDR3 is TGTGCCAGCAGCGCGACGACAGGGCCCTATGGCTACACCTTC. Full variable domain (remainder filled in from reference TRBV9 and TRBJ1-2): DSGVTQTPKHLITATGQRVTLRCSPRSGDLSVYWYQQSLDQGLQFLIQYYNGEERAKGNILERFSAQQFPDLHSELNLSSLELGDSALYFCASSATTGPYGYTFGSGTRLTVV.

This chain joins TRBV6-5 and TRBJ2-7; possibly TRBD1 for D (6 bases). There are 14 residues in the CDR3. Germline CDR1 is MNHEY and CDR2 is SVGAGI. Trimming took off 4 bases at V and 3 bases at J, with 13 bases between the two ends. In DNA form, the CDR3 reads TGTGCCAGCAGTTGGCAGGGGTCCAGCTACGAGCAGTACTTC. The encoded protein is CASSWQGSSYEQYF.

V and J are TRBV7-2 and TRBJ2-1; 10 bases are a match to TRBD2. V lost 0 bases and J lost 8; bases outside the gene matches: 4. The CDR3 length is 15 residues. Germline V gives CDR1 SGHTA, CDR2 FQGNSA. The chain's CDR3 is CASSLAVAGGHEQFF. The CDR3 coding sequence is TGTGCCAGCAGCTTAGCGGTAGCGGGGGGCCATGAGCAGTTCTTC.

The V call is TRBV7-3, the J call TRBJ2-7, with D possibly TRBD2 on 5 matching bases. This CDR3 is 15 amino acids long. The V end was cut by 5 bases, the J end by 5 bases, with 19 bases between. Germline V gene sequence: CDR1 SGHTA, CDR2 FQGTGA. The CDR3 is CASSVSGSRPHEQYF. CDR3 DNA sequence: TGTGCCAGCAGCGTAAGCGGTTCCCGCCCCCACGAGCAGTACTTC.

J is TRBJ2-5 and V is TRBV5-1; 8 nucleotides agree with TRBD1. CDR1 is SGHRS and CDR2 is YFSETQ in the germline V gene. Trimming removed 4 bases from V and 5 bases from J; junction bases left unmatched: 4. The CDR3 runs to 13 residues. The CDR3: CASSIGQGETQYF. The CDR3 nucleotides are TGCGCCAGCAGCATCGGACAGGGCGAGACCCAGTACTTC.

The V gene is TRBV7-2, the J gene TRBJ2-1; 8 bases line up with TRBD1. CDR1 and CDR2 (germline): SGHTA, FQGNSA. J lost 7 bases, V lost 1 base, and 6 bases had no gene match. The CDR3 totals 15 residues. CDR3 loop: CASSLGGTGPNEQFF. CDR3 bases: TGTGCCAGCAGCTTAGGAGGGACAGGACCTAATGAGCAGTTCTTC.

CDR3 bases: TGTGCCTGGAGTCGGCAGGGCTGGTCCACTGAAGCTTTCTTT. Translated: CAWSRQGWSTEAFF. This chain links TRBV30 with TRBJ1-1; D is perhaps TRBD1 (5 bases). Germline V gene lookup returns CDR1 GTSNPN and CDR2 SVGIG (reference sequence). This CDR3 region has 14 residues. Trimming removed 2 bases from V and 4 bases from J, with 14 bases in between.

The chain carries TRBV2 and TRBJ2-7, with TRBD2 identical over 9 bases. CDR3 length equals 14 residues. The junction had 4 bases not matched to a gene; V was cut back by 3 bases and J by 4 bases. Germline loops: CDR1 SNHLY, CDR2 FYNNEI. The DNA of the CDR3 is TGTGCCAGCAGTGACAGCGGGGGGCGGTACGAGCAGTACTTC. Protein: CASSDSGGRYEQYF.

This chain joins TRBV19 and TRBJ1-2, with D tentatively TRBD1 (5 bases). The V end lost 3 bases, the J end lost 3 bases, and 14 bases lay between the germline ends. The CDR3 is 15 residues long. From germline, CDR1 is LNHDA and CDR2 SQIVND (reference sequence). CDR3 sequence (DNA): TGTGCCAGTAGTATCCAACTCGACAGTTACTATGGCTACACCTTC. Its protein product is CASSIQLDSYYGYTF. Supplemented by reference TRBV19 and TRBJ1-2, the full variable domain reads DGGITQSPKYLFRKEGQNVTLSCEQNLNHDAMYWYRQDPGQGLRLIYYSQIVNDFQKGDIAEGYSVSREKKESFPLTVTSAQKNPTAFYLCASSIQLDSYYGYTFGSGTRLTVV.

The chain carries TRBV5-1 and TRBJ2-7; TRBD1 matches 8 bases. V lost 7 bases to trimming and J lost 3 bases; unmatched junction nucleotides: 6. Germline CDR1 is SGHRS and CDR2 is YFSETQ. The CDR3 is 13 residues long. Here the CDR3 reads CASYNTGGYEQYF. CDR3 coding DNA: TGCGCCAGCTATAATACAGGGGGCTACGAGCAGTACTTC.

The chain couples TRBV7-3 to TRBJ2-3; the D gene is possibly TRBD2 (6 bases). The germline gives CDR1 SGHTA, CDR2 FQGTGA. Trimming removed 1 base from V and 6 bases from J, with 17 bases in between. This CDR3 is 16 amino acids long. CDR3 coding DNA: TGTGCCAGCAGCTTAAGAGCGGGCGGGCCGGATGATACGCAGTATTTT. This gives the protein CASSLRAGGPDDTQYF.

Concerning this clone: One end of the junction fails to match germline, which may point to a read error. The chain recombines TRBV7-9 with TRBJ2-7; 9 bases line up with TRBD1. Germline V gene data show CDR1 as SEHNR and CDR2 as FQNEAQ (reference sequence). This CDR3 comprises 14 residues. The CDR3 protein is CVSSQGQGGYEQYF. DNA of the CDR3: TGTGTCAGCAGCCAGGGACAGGGAGGCTACGAGCAGTACTTC. Full variable domain (rest looked up from reference TRBV7-9 and TRBJ2-7): DTGVSQNPRHKITKRGQNVTFRCDPISEHNRLYWYRQTLGQGPEFLTYFQNEAQLEKSRLLSDRFSAERPKGSFSTLEIQRTEQGDSAMYLCVSSQGQGGYEQYFGPGTRLTVT.

The chain has TRBV19 and TRBJ2-1, with 8 bases that match TRBD2. This CDR3 contains 12 residues. J was trimmed by 9 bases and V by 7 bases; bases with no gene match: 5. Germline CDR1 and CDR2: LNHDA and SQIVND (reference sequence). The CDR3 DNA reads TGTGCCAGTACCGGGGGGGCACGTGAGCAGTTCTTC. Translating it yields CASTGGAREQFF.

This chain joins TRBV11-2 and TRBJ2-3, with a possible D match to TRBD1 (5 bases). This CDR3 has 15 amino acids. Germline lookup yields CDR1 SGHAT and CDR2 FQNNGV. Deletions cut 0 bases from V and 5 bases from J, with 12 bases between. The CDR3 spells CASSLDGQGEDTQYF. DNA of the CDR3: TGTGCCAGCAGCTTAGATGGGCAGGGCGAAGATACGCAGTATTTT.

V is TRBV27 and J is TRBJ2-7; tentatively, D is TRBD1 (6 bases). The CDR3 covers 14 residues. Germline-derived CDR1 and CDR2 are MNHEY and SMNVEV (reference sequence). V lost 1 base and J 5 bases, leaving 12 bases between the germline ends. Here the CDR3 DNA reads TGTGCCAGCAGTTTATATTCCAGGGGCGACGAGCAGTACTTC. Protein sequence: CASSLYSRGDEQYF.

The chain carries TRBV18 and TRBJ1-4, with a weak D call TRBD1 (5 bases). V was clipped by 6 bases and J by 8 bases, with 16 bases between them. Germline-derived CDR1 and CDR2 are KGHSH and LQKENI. The CDR3 runs 14 residues. This CDR3 reads CASSPAGEGEKLFF. DNA for the CDR3: TGTGCCAGCTCCCCGGCGGGGGAGGGGGAAAAACTGTTTTTT.